The 31 T cell receptor beta chains in this list originate from one sample, sequenced in a study of PD-1 blockade in classical Hodgkin lymphoma. Here immunoSEQ multiplex PCR was the method, and the copy in TCRdb shows in-frame clones only, minus some. The table lists over 70,000 clones, around nine tenths of them singletons. The time point denotes: cycle 4 day 1 (C4D1), after more than five weeks of nivolumab. Every patient relapsed after autologous stem cell transplantation, and brentuximab vedotin exposure varied. Sequenced material: peripheral blood mononuclear cells (PBMCs), taken before the fourth cycle of nivolumab. The receptors come from a human donor with classical Hodgkin lymphoma.

This clone appeared once. The J gene is TRBJ2-7, the V gene TRBV5-1; D perhaps matches TRBD1 (6 bases). CDR3 length equals 14 residues. Germline V gives CDR1 SGHRS, CDR2 YFSETQ. The V end lost 0 bases, the J end lost 4 bases, and 11 bases lay between the germline ends. The CDR3 here is CASSLGDTAYEQYF. CDR3 sequence (DNA): TGCGCCAGCAGCTTGGGGGACACCGCGTACGAGCAGTACTTC.

This chain links TRBV27 with TRBJ2-1; 10 bases line up with TRBD2. Germline CDR1 is MNHEY and CDR2 is SMNVEV (reference sequence). V lost 5 bases to trimming and J lost 0 bases; unmatched junction nucleotides: 22. The CDR3 contains 22 residues. The chain's CDR3 is CASSIQGRVTLERGGSYNEQFF. In DNA form, the CDR3 reads TGTGCCAGCAGTATACAGGGGCGGGTCACTCTCGAGCGGGGGGGCTCCTACAATGAGCAGTTCTTC.

This sequence joins TRBV16 and TRBJ2-6; TRBD2 is a possible D gene (5 bases). CDR1 is KGHSY, CDR2 FQNENV, per germline. The CDR3 contains 16 residues. The V gene lost 1 base and the J gene lost 0 bases, with 7 bases spanning the gap. This CDR3 reads CASSQLGSSGANVLTF. CDR3 DNA: TGTGCCAGCAGCCAATTGGGGAGCTCTGGGGCCAACGTCCTGACTTTC.

The J gene is TRBJ2-2, the V gene TRBV5-4, with 8 bases matching TRBD1. The CDR3 sequence is 14 residues long. The junction had 4 bases not matched to a gene; V was cut back by 4 bases and J by 5 bases. The germline V gene has CDR1 SGHNT and CDR2 YYREEE (reference sequence). CDR3 in amino acids: CASSRDRTTGELFF. In DNA, the CDR3 is TGTGCCAGCAGCCGGGACAGGACTACCGGGGAGCTGTTTTTT.

In its sample, this clone was seen once. This rearrangement joins TRBV19 to TRBJ2-1; D ambiguous. Trimming shortened V by 3 bases and J by 0 bases, and 9 bases separated the two germline ends. The germline gives CDR1 LNHDA, CDR2 SQIVND (reference sequence). The CDR3 extends over 15 amino acids. CDR3 DNA: TGTGCCAGTAGTATCGGTTGGAGCTCCTACAATGAGCAGTTCTTC. It specifies CASSIGWSSYNEQFF. Complete variable domain (other parts from reference TRBV19 and TRBJ2-1): DGGITQSPKYLFRKEGQNVTLSCEQNLNHDAMYWYRQDPGQGLRLIYYSQIVNDFQKGDIAEGYSVSREKKESFPLTVTSAQKNPTAFYLCASSIGWSSYNEQFFGPGTRLTVL.

In DNA form, the CDR3 reads TGTGCAAGTCGCTTTCCACCCCTAACTAGCGGGGGCCGACATTACACAGATACGCAGTATTTT. Protein product: CASRFPPLTSGGRHYTDTQYF. The genes are TRBV12-2 and TRBJ2-3; TRBD2, the D gene given by the table, was not confirmed from the DNA. TRBV12-2 is a pseudogene segment. This CDR3 is built from 21 residues.

V usage is TRBV7-9 and J usage is TRBJ1-1; D might be TRBD1 (5 bases). The CDR3 is 17 amino acids. CDR1 and CDR2 from the germline V gene are SEHNR and FQNEAQ (reference sequence). V shed 1 base and J shed 0 bases, with 15 bases lying between them. The CDR3 sequence: CASSLGRTNLLNTEAFF. Written as DNA, the CDR3 is TGTGCCAGCAGCTTAGGTCGGACAAACCTTTTGAACACTGAAGCTTTCTTT. The whole variable domain, remainder taken from reference TRBV7-9 and TRBJ1-1, is DTGVSQNPRHKITKRGQNVTFRCDPISEHNRLYWYRQTLGQGPEFLTYFQNEAQLEKSRLLSDRFSAERPKGSFSTLEIQRTEQGDSAMYLCASSLGRTNLLNTEAFFGQGTRLTVV.

The chain recombines TRBV6-5 with TRBJ1-1; D not resolved. This CDR3 comprises 13 residues. V was shortened by 2 bases and J by 2 bases, with 6 bases between the two germline ends. The germline gives CDR1 MNHEY, CDR2 SVGAGI. The CDR3: CASSYHSNTEAFF. The CDR3 DNA reads TGTGCCAGCAGTTACCATAGCAACACTGAAGCTTTCTTT.

This rearrangement joins TRBV27 to TRBJ2-3; the D is unclear. This CDR3 is 14 amino acids long. Per the germline V gene, CDR1 is MNHEY and CDR2 is SMNVEV (reference sequence). V was trimmed by 7 bases and J by 0 bases, leaving 11 bases between them. The CDR3 bases are TGTGCCAGCAAAAAGACGGACAGCACAGATACGCAGTATTTT. Translating it yields CASKKTDSTDTQYF.

By proportion, this clone is medium-sized. The chain couples TRBV6-6 to TRBJ1-2; no firm D call. CDR1 is MNHNY, CDR2 SVGAGI, per germline (reference sequence). The CDR3 has 15 amino acids. V shed 5 bases and J shed 5 bases, with 18 bases lying between them. The CDR3 region has the DNA TGTGCCAGCAGTGACACCGGACGGGCGATATATGGCTACACCTTC. The encoded protein is CASSDTGRAIYGYTF.

The rearrangement joins TRBV7-9 to TRBJ1-4; tentative D call: TRBD1 (5 bases). The CDR3 runs to 14 residues. Germline CDR1 and CDR2: SEHNR and FQNEAQ (reference sequence). The germline V and J ends were trimmed by 6 bases and 8 bases, with 16 bases remaining between them. CDR3 in amino acids: CASRGDGLREKLFF. CDR3 nucleotide sequence: TGTGCCAGCAGGGGGGACGGACTAAGAGAAAAACTGTTTTTT.

This clone was detected only once. The CDR3 nucleotides are TGTGCCAGCAGCCAAGATCCCGGGACTAGCGGGGGTGAGCAGTTCTTC. Translated: CASSQDPGTSGGEQFF. The V call is TRBV4-2, the J call TRBJ2-1; 14 positions agree with TRBD2. The CDR3 loop spans 16 amino acids. In germline, CDR1 is LGHNA, CDR2 YNFKEQ. The trim removed 0 bases at V and 9 bases at J, leaving 4 bases unmatched.

This clone was found a few times. The rearrangement uses TRBV5-6 and TRBJ2-3; D unresolved. The CDR3 spans 14 residues. From germline, CDR1 is SGHDT and CDR2 YYEEEE. V was clipped by 6 bases and J by 0 bases, with 11 bases between them. This chain's CDR3 is CASTSLSSTDTQYF. As DNA, the CDR3 is TGTGCCAGCACGTCCCTGTCGAGCACAGATACGCAGTATTTT.

The chain couples TRBV10-2 to TRBJ1-4, with D unclear. Germline assignment: CDR1 WSHSY and CDR2 SAAADI. CDR3 length equals 11 residues. With 8 bases removed from V and 12 bases from J, the gap between germline ends came to 13 bases. This chain's CDR3 is CASAIREELFF. CDR3 coding DNA: TGCGCCAGCGCTATCCGTGAGGAACTGTTTTTT.

V and J are TRBV6-1 and TRBJ1-1; no clear D. The germline V and J ends were trimmed by 1 base and 5 bases, with 8 bases remaining between them. The CDR3 has 13 amino acids. The germline gives CDR1 MNHNS, CDR2 SASEGT. This chain's CDR3 is CASSEVPETEAFF. For the CDR3, the DNA is TGTGCCAGCAGTGAAGTTCCCGAGACTGAAGCTTTCTTT.

V and J are TRBV6-6 and TRBJ2-5, with D unresolved. Germline V lookup: CDR1 MNHNY, CDR2 SVGAGI (reference sequence). Deletions cut 0 bases from V and 5 bases from J, with 10 bases between. The CDR3 totals 14 residues. The CDR3 reads CASSYSVGVETQYF. For the CDR3, the DNA is TGTGCCAGCAGTTACTCGGTCGGTGTCGAGACCCAGTACTTC.

The rearrangement uses TRBV5-1 and TRBJ2-3; TRBD1 aligns across 9 bases. V lost 4 bases and J lost 3; bases outside the gene matches: 3. CDR3 length equals 14 residues. Germline V lookup: CDR1 SGHRS, CDR2 YFSETQ. CDR3 region: CASSRGQGTDTQYF. The CDR3 DNA follows: TGCGCCAGCAGCCGGGGACAGGGAACAGATACGCAGTATTTT.

This clone is medium-sized. The same CDR3 arises from other DNA sequences in this sample as well. The chain couples TRBV6-1 to TRBJ2-7; no clear D. Germline assignment: CDR1 MNHNS and CDR2 SASEGT. The CDR3 is 12 residues long. V shed 2 bases and J shed 4 bases, with 6 bases lying between them. This chain's CDR3 is CASSESSYEQYF. The CDR3 nucleotides are TGTGCCAGCAGTGAATCGTCGTACGAGCAGTACTTC.

The J gene is TRBJ2-1, the V gene TRBV7-2, with TRBD1 as a possible D gene (5 bases). This CDR3 contains 15 residues. Trimming pared 0 bases from V and 7 bases from J, leaving 13 bases between. The germline gives CDR1 SGHTA, CDR2 FQGNSA. CDR3 sequence: CASSLAWQGRNEQFF. The CDR3 nucleotides are TGTGCCAGCAGCTTAGCCTGGCAGGGTAGGAATGAGCAGTTCTTC.

The gene calls are TRBV9 and TRBJ2-5, with D tentatively TRBD1 (6 bases). Trimming took off 0 bases at V and 5 bases at J, with 17 bases between the two ends. The germline gives CDR1 SGDLS, CDR2 YYNGEE. The CDR3 is made up of 16 amino acids. The CDR3, as DNA: TGTGCCAGCAGCGTAGACGTGGGGGCGATACAGGAGACCCAGTACTTC. Residues: CASSVDVGAIQETQYF.

This chain connects TRBV5-1 to TRBJ2-5, with 14 bases lining up with TRBD2. Germline loops: CDR1 SGHRS, CDR2 YFSETQ. J lost 4 bases, V lost 1 base, and 9 bases had no gene match. This CDR3 comprises 18 residues. CDR3 in amino acids: CASSLNGLAGGEGETQYF. CDR3 DNA sequence: TGCGCCAGCAGCTTGAACGGACTAGCGGGGGGCGAGGGAGAGACCCAGTACTTC.

The genes are TRBV5-6 and TRBJ1-2; no clear D. This CDR3 has 13 residues. Looked up from germline, CDR1 is SGHDT and CDR2 is YYEEEE. With 4 bases removed from V and 3 bases from J, the gap between germline ends came to 10 bases. The CDR3 loop is CASSRVRDYGYTF. The CDR3 region has the DNA TGTGCCAGCAGCCGGGTGAGGGACTATGGCTACACCTTC.

The rearrangement links TRBV6-6 to TRBJ1-2; TRBD1 is a possible D gene (6 bases). The CDR3 loop spans 15 amino acids. From germline, CDR1 is MNHNY and CDR2 SVGAGI (reference sequence). V gave up 0 bases and J gave up 4 bases, with 12 bases separating them. CDR3 coding DNA: TGTGCCAGCAGTTACTCGCTGGGGGCGAGCTATGGCTACACCTTC. It codes for CASSYSLGASYGYTF.

The chain has TRBV19 and TRBJ1-4, with D maybe TRBD1 (6 bases). The CDR3 length is 15 residues. Trimming cost V 2 bases and J 6 bases, with 13 bases left between them. The germline gives CDR1 LNHDA, CDR2 SQIVND (reference sequence). The CDR3, as DNA: TGTGCCAGTAGTATACCAGGGGACGCAGATGAAAAACTGTTTTTT. Translated: CASSIPGDADEKLFF.

The chain carries TRBV6-5 and TRBJ2-7, with TRBD2 matching 7 bases. The J segment lost 3 bases and the V segment lost 4 bases, leaving 6 bases of the junction unmatched. CDR3 length: 14 amino acids. Germline values: CDR1 MNHEY, CDR2 SVGAGI. The CDR3 DNA is TGTGCCAGCAGTTTCGGGGGGAGGAACTACGAGCAGTACTTC. It is translated as CASSFGGRNYEQYF.

V usage is TRBV5-6 and J usage is TRBJ2-3; D gene unclear. The CDR3 runs 14 residues. The V gene's germline CDR1 is SGHDT and CDR2 YYEEEE. V was cut by 0 bases and J by 4 bases, with 9 bases left in between. CDR3 coding DNA: TGTGCCAGCAGCTTGGCGGTTGCCCCAGATACGCAGTATTTT. Its protein product is CASSLAVAPDTQYF. The full variable domain, rest sourced from reference TRBV5-6 and TRBJ2-3, is DAGVTQSPTHLIKTRGQQVTLRCSPKSGHDTVSWYQQALGQGPQFIFQYYEEEERQRGNFPDRFSGHQFPNYSSELNVNALLLGDSALYLCASSLAVAPDTQYFGPGTRLTVL.

This rearrangement joins TRBV10-3 to TRBJ1-5; D remains unclear. This CDR3 has 15 amino acids. Germline CDR1 ENHRY, CDR2 SYGVKD. The V end lost 8 bases, the J end lost 6 bases, and 20 bases lay between the germline ends. CDR3 in DNA: TGTGCCATCGGCCTGGAAGTCGGTGGAGGTCAGCCCCAGCATTTT. This translates into CAIGLEVGGGQPQHF.

The rearrangement uses TRBV13 and TRBJ2-6; 11 nucleotides align to TRBD1. Trimming at V came to 5 bases and at J to 0 bases, leaving 3 bases not matched to a gene. In germline, CDR1 is PRHDT, CDR2 FYEKMQ (reference sequence). CDR3 length: 17 residues. CDR3 nucleotides: TGTGCCAGCAGCCTTGGGACAGGGGGCTCTGGGGCCAACGTCCTGACTTTC. Its translation: CASSLGTGGSGANVLTF.

The CDR3 sequence is CASSFGTDTQYF. The CDR3 DNA is TGTGCCAGCAGCTTCGGGACAGATACGCAGTATTTT. V is TRBV5-4 and J is TRBJ2-3; D not resolved. The V gene's germline CDR1 is SGHNT and CDR2 YYREEE (reference sequence). The V end was cut by 2 bases, the J end by 3 bases, with 4 bases between. CDR3 size: 12 residues.

The J gene is TRBJ1-1, the V gene TRBV27; the match to TRBD1 covers 10 bases. CDR1 is MNHEY, CDR2 SMNVEV, per germline (reference sequence). V was clipped by 8 bases and J by 5 bases; unmatched bases: 8. The CDR3 extends over 14 amino acids. The CDR3 bases are TGTGCCAGCCCCCGCCGGGACAGGGGTACTGAAGCTTTCTTT. This sequence encodes CASPRRDRGTEAFF.

The chain recombines TRBV6-5 with TRBJ2-7; weak D call: TRBD1 (5 bases). The CDR3 has 15 amino acids. Germline-derived CDR1 and CDR2 are MNHEY and SVGAGI. V lost 0 bases to trimming and J lost 3 bases, with 12 bases between them. DNA of the CDR3: TGTGCCAGCAGTTACTCTAAGGGGAATCTCTACGAGCAGTACTTC. It specifies CASSYSKGNLYEQYF.